This TCR beta chain originates from a study of CD8 T cells in ankylosing spondylitis. The ends lost 4 bases at V and 7 bases at J; junction bases unmatched: 11. Germline V lookup: CDR1 SGHRS, CDR2 YFSETQ. CDR3 length equals 15 residues. With molecular barcodes, quantitative 5'-RACE was used to make the TCR beta libraries. One entry per CDR3 protein results from TCRdb running MiXCR on the 5' RACE reads. The table shows about 240,000 distinct CDR3 sequences, with roughly 10% occurring only once. Study-wide findings and caveats: Within matched ankylosing spondylitis synovial fluid, disease-linked clones were reportedly significantly enriched.

Concerning this clonotype: Antigen unknown.

The sequence was obtained from a male donor with ankylosing spondylitis or in good health (not recorded which). The sequenced sample consisted of blood, either unsorted or a sorted T cell fraction (not recorded which). The chain uses TRBV5-1 and TRBJ2-1, with 7 bases identical to TRBD1. CDR3 protein: CASSQRQGSGNEQFF. The CDR3 DNA sequence: TGCGCCAGCAGCCAGAGACAGGGATCAGGGAATGAGCAGTTCTTC.